Listed here are 6 T cell receptor beta chains from one sample, sequenced in a study of T cell responses to AZD1222 COVID-19 vaccine. TCRdb's copy holds only in-frame clones and misses some; the assay was immunoSEQ multiplex PCR. This table has under 100,000 clones, 88% appearing once. Sequenced here: peripheral blood, sampled on day 0 of AZD1222 vaccination. The source is an adult in good health.

Notes on this clone: This CDR3 is also generated by other DNA sequences in the sample. The chain carries TRBV30 and TRBJ1-5, with 7 bases identical to TRBD1. The V gene's germline CDR1 is GTSNPN and CDR2 SVGIG (reference sequence). This CDR3 spans 13 amino acids. The trim removed 0 bases at V and 4 bases at J, leaving 0 bases unmatched. The DNA of the CDR3 is TGTGCCTGGAGTGTACAGGGGAATCAGCCCCAGCATTTT. It codes for CAWSVQGNQPQHF.

The chain joins TRBV4-1 to TRBJ1-1; 7 bases are a match to TRBD1. Germline V lookup: CDR1 MGHRA, CDR2 YSYEKL. CDR3 length equals 18 residues. The J segment lost 5 bases and the V segment lost 2 bases, leaving 17 bases of the junction unmatched. The CDR3 loop is CASSQSTFKGAKGTEAFF. The CDR3 coding sequence is TGCGCCAGCAGCCAATCCACGTTTAAGGGGGCAAAGGGAACTGAAGCTTTCTTT.

The V call is TRBV6-6, the J call TRBJ1-1; 9 positions match TRBD1. This CDR3 is 13 amino acids long. Trimming took 6 bases from V and 5 from J; bases not matched to a gene: 4. From germline, CDR1 is MNHNY and CDR2 SVGAGI (reference sequence). CDR3 in amino acids: CASSRQGVTEAFF. Here the CDR3 DNA reads TGTGCCAGCAGCCGACAGGGGGTTACTGAAGCTTTCTTT.

V gene TRBV27 combines with J gene TRBJ2-5, with D tentatively TRBD1 (6 bases). The ends were cut back, 5 bases at V and 5 bases at J, with 21 bases in the middle. CDR1 and CDR2 from the germline V gene are MNHEY and SMNVEV (reference sequence). CDR3 size: 16 residues. CDR3 DNA: TGTGCCAGCAGTCCGATACGGTGGGGGCGCGGCGAGACCCAGTACTTC. Translated: CASSPIRWGRGETQYF.

The chain combines TRBV7-2 with TRBJ2-5, with TRBD2 matching over 9 bases. Germline V lookup: CDR1 SGHTA, CDR2 FQGNSA. The J segment lost 4 bases and the V segment lost 1 base, leaving 7 bases of the junction unmatched. CDR3 size: 16 residues. In DNA, the CDR3 is TGTGCCAGCAGCTTAGAGCCCGGCGGGGGGGGAGAGACCCAGTACTTC. This translates into CASSLEPGGGGETQYF.

As concerns this clone: A read error may account for a junction end that differs from germline. J is TRBJ1-3 and V is TRBV7-2, with D unclear. The CDR3 loop spans 12 amino acids. Germline CDR1 reads SGHTA; CDR2 reads FQGNSA. DNA of the CDR3: TGTGCCAGCAGCGCCTCTAGAAACACCATATATTTT. Translation: CASSASRNTIYF.